The 5 T cell receptor beta chains given below trace back to one sample, sequenced in a study of cytomegalovirus exposure and HLA in healthy donors (TCRdb year 2017). Libraries were built with the immunoSEQ multiplex PCR assay. A mixture of 60 forward primers for TCR Vbeta segments and 13 reverse primers for TCR Jbeta segments was used in the multiplex PCR. In TCRdb, the immuneACCESS table is reduced to in-frame sequences with V and J assigned. These tables do not hold every clone; where another copy was compared, an unresolved V gene accounts for under half, and the others remain unexplained. The sample data list 130,000 or so clones, and nearly 80% of these were observed just once. Jointly, the top ten make up 6.3% of the sample. Sequencing was performed on PBMCs. Every receptor here comes from a woman between 40 and 55 years old in good health and CMV-seronegative.

The chain has TRBV6-5 and TRBJ2-3; perhaps TRBD2 as D (6 bases). V was pared by 6 bases and J by 6 bases, with 13 bases between. The CDR3 sequence is 13 residues long. Germline V CDR1 and CDR2: MNHEY, SVGAGI. The chain's CDR3 is CASSLDYWDTQYF. CDR3 bases: TGTGCCAGCAGCTTGGACTATTGGGATACGCAGTATTTT.

The chain uses TRBV6-6 and TRBJ2-3, with 9 positions matching TRBD1. Germline V gives CDR1 MNHNY, CDR2 SVGAGI (reference sequence). The CDR3 has 14 residues. V was clipped by 6 bases and J by 1 base; unmatched bases: 2. The CDR3 protein is CASRRQGGTDTQYF. The CDR3 nucleotides read TGTGCCAGCAGAAGACAGGGGGGCACAGATACGCAGTATTTT.

V gene TRBV28 combines with J gene TRBJ1-5; unclear D gene. Trimming shortened V by 6 bases and J by 7 bases, and 25 bases separated the two germline ends. The germline V gene encodes CDR1 MDHEN and CDR2 SYDVKM. This CDR3 contains 17 residues. CDR3 DNA: TGTGCCAGCAGCCAAAACCTGAGGGTTGGAATACGGCAGCCCCAGCATTTT. Protein sequence: CASSQNLRVGIRQPQHF.

With regard to this clone: One end of the junction is discordant with germline, which a read error may explain. The J gene is TRBJ1-5, the V gene TRBV7-2; a possible D gene is TRBD1 (5 bases). Germline lookup yields CDR1 SGHTA and CDR2 FQGNSA. CDR3 length: 14 residues. CDR3 bases: TGTGCCAGCGGCTTAGCGCGCAGGGCTCAGCCCCAGCATTTT. Encoded protein: CASGLARRAQPQHF.

V usage is TRBV1 and J usage is TRBJ1-2; TRBD1, as called in the table, went unchecked against the DNA. TRBV1 is flagged as a pseudogene. The CDR3 is 17 amino acids. The CDR3 DNA reads TGCACCAGCAGCCAAGGGCGGGGGCCGGGACAGGGGAACGGCTACACCTTC. Translating it yields CTSSQGRGPGQGNGYTF.